The 8 T cell receptor beta chains below were found in one sample sequenced in a study of blood T cell repertoires in COVID-19. Clones were sequenced by immunoSEQ multiplex PCR, and TCRdb holds only the in-frame ones, with some missing. Of tens of thousands of clones in the sample, 85% to 90% are singletons; the top ten hold 13% to 15%. Sequencing was carried out using peripheral blood. Receptor source: a human donor with active COVID-19. The donor label of this sample is uncertain.

V usage is TRBV5-1 and J usage is TRBJ2-3; 14 nucleotides align to TRBD2. The germline V gene encodes CDR1 SGHRS and CDR2 YFSETQ. The V gene end was trimmed by 4 bases and the J gene end by 2 bases; junction bases not matched to a gene: 3. This CDR3 comprises 16 residues. CDR3 in amino acids: CASSPGLAGVTDTQYF. The CDR3 nucleotides read TGCGCCAGCAGCCCGGGACTAGCGGGAGTCACAGATACGCAGTATTTT.

V usage is TRBV6-2 or TRBV6-3 and J usage is TRBJ2-5, with a weak D call TRBD2 (6 bases). The ends were cut back, 4 bases at V and 7 bases at J, with 7 bases in the middle. Germline V gene lookup returns CDR1 MNHEY and CDR2 SVGEGT. The CDR3 totals 11 residues. The DNA of the CDR3 is TGTGCCAGCAGTTCGCGGGGGACCCAGTACTTC. Encoded protein: CASSSRGTQYF.

V usage is TRBV14 and J usage is TRBJ1-1; D possibly corresponds to TRBD1 (5 bases). Trimming took 1 base from V and 0 from J, leaving 9 bases between them. The CDR3 loop spans 15 amino acids. Germline CDR1 SGHDN, CDR2 FVKESK. The CDR3 sequence: CASSQVWGVNTEAFF. CDR3 bases: TGTGCCAGCAGCCAAGTCTGGGGGGTGAACACTGAAGCTTTCTTT.

The chain has TRBV7-2 and TRBJ2-1, with 7 bases aligning to TRBD2. Germline trimming cut 5 bases from V and 2 bases from J; bases unmatched to any gene: 6. The germline V gene has CDR1 SGHTA and CDR2 FQGNSA. This CDR3 is 15 amino acids long. As DNA, the CDR3 is TGTGCCAGCAGCCCCGCGGGGGTCCCCTACAATGAGCAGTTCTTC. Its translation is CASSPAGVPYNEQFF.

The V gene is TRBV5-4, the J gene TRBJ1-6; D might be TRBD1 (5 bases). The CDR3 extends over 13 amino acids. The V gene lost 4 bases and the J gene lost 9 bases, with 11 bases spanning the gap. Germline V gives CDR1 SGHNT, CDR2 YYREEE (reference sequence). The CDR3 DNA sequence: TGTGCCAGCAGCCTAAGTGACAGTTCACCCCTCCACTTT. Residues: CASSLSDSSPLHF.

The rearrangement links TRBV4-2 to TRBJ2-5; tentatively, D is TRBD2 (6 bases). Trimming removed 1 base from V and 5 bases from J, with 11 bases in between. Germline CDR1 is LGHNA and CDR2 is YNFKEQ. The CDR3 is 14 residues long. CDR3 DNA: TGTGCCAGCAGCCAAGGGACTACTGGGGAGACCCAGTACTTC. Translated, it gives CASSQGTTGETQYF.

The chain is built from TRBV18 and TRBJ2-2; 7 nucleotides align to TRBD2. This CDR3 is 16 amino acids long. Germline values: CDR1 KGHSH, CDR2 LQKENI. J was trimmed by 1 base and V by 3 bases; bases with no gene match: 5. The CDR3 coding sequence is TGTGCCAGCTCACCCCAGCGGGGAAGGAACACCGGGGAGCTGTTTTTT. It encodes CASSPQRGRNTGELFF.

This clone is a singleton in its sample. This chain uses TRBV7-2 with TRBJ2-7, with 9 positions matching TRBD1. V shed 4 bases and J 2 bases; nucleotides not matched to a gene: 3. CDR3 size: 14 residues. Germline CDR1 is SGHTA and CDR2 is FQGNSA. CDR3 DNA sequence: TGTGCCAGCAGCTCAGGGACAGGGACCTACGAGCAGTACTTC. Residues: CASSSGTGTYEQYF.